The 32 T cell receptor beta chains presented below share a single source sample, sequenced in a study of cytomegalovirus exposure and HLA in healthy donors. PCR primers comprised 60 Vbeta and 13 Jbeta primers. TCRdb's table, derived via immunoSEQ multiplex PCR, lists solely in-frame clones and lacks some. Found here are around 150,000 clones, roughly 79% of them singletons; the top ten hold around an eighth. Sequenced input: PBMCs. The receptors were gathered from a man aged 50 to 59 in good health and CMV-seropositive.

The rearrangement links TRBV10-2 to TRBJ2-7; 8 bases match TRBD1. The CDR3 is 14 amino acids. Germline V CDR1 and CDR2: WSHSY, SAAADI. J lost 4 bases, V lost 6 bases, and 8 bases had no gene match. CDR3 region: CASSQTGALYEQYV. Written as DNA, the CDR3 is TGCGCCAGCAGCCAGACAGGGGCCCTATACGAGCAGTACGTC.

Comment on this clone: Other DNA sequences within the sample encode an identical CDR3. The rearrangement links TRBV5-1 to TRBJ2-5; unclear D gene. CDR1 SGHRS and CDR2 YFSETQ come from the germline V gene. CDR3 length: 12 amino acids. V was trimmed by 5 bases and J by 0 bases, leaving 5 bases between them. The CDR3 DNA is TGCGCCAGCAGTTCGTACCAAGAGACCCAGTACTTC. The encoded protein is CASSSYQETQYF.

The chain couples TRBV5-1 to TRBJ2-1; 10 bases are shared with TRBD2. Germline V gene sequence: CDR1 SGHRS, CDR2 YFSETQ. The J segment lost 5 bases and the V segment lost 4 bases, leaving 6 bases of the junction unmatched. There are 15 residues in the CDR3. The CDR3 sequence is CASSLLAGNNNEQFF. DNA for the CDR3: TGCGCCAGCAGCCTACTAGCGGGGAACAACAATGAGCAGTTCTTC.

This chain uses TRBV6-5 with TRBJ2-7; 8 nucleotides agree with TRBD1. The CDR3 runs 15 residues. Losses at the gene ends were 3 bases for V and 6 bases for J; bases not matched to a gene: 10. CDR1 MNHEY and CDR2 SVGAGI come from the germline V gene. The CDR3, as DNA: TGTGCCAGCAGTTATGCTGCGGCAGGGGGCGGCGAGCAGTACGTC. Amino acids: CASSYAAAGGGEQYV.

The gene calls are TRBV4-1 and TRBJ1-6; tentative D call: TRBD1 (5 bases). The CDR3 contains 16 residues. V was pared by 3 bases and J by 8 bases, with 17 bases between. In germline, CDR1 is MGHRA, CDR2 YSYEKL. The CDR3 protein is CASSHPRGRGDSPLHF. The CDR3 coding sequence is TGCGCCAGCAGCCACCCCCGGGGCCGCGGGGATTCACCCCTCCACTTT.

This chain links TRBV4-3 with TRBJ2-3; D not certain. The CDR3 is 17 residues long. Trimming removed 1 base from V and 0 bases from J, with 14 bases in between. Germline V gene sequence: CDR1 LGHNA, CDR2 YSLEER. CDR3 coding DNA: TGCGCCAGCAGCCAAGCCCCGTACAGTTCTAGCACAGATACGCAGTATTTT. It encodes CASSQAPYSSSTDTQYF.

The rearrangement uses TRBV6-1 and TRBJ2-7; 10 bases map to TRBD1. J gave up 4 bases and V 4 bases, and 7 bases lay outside the gene matches. CDR1 and CDR2 (germline): MNHNS, SASEGT. The CDR3 runs 15 residues. CDR3 in DNA: TGTGCCAGCAGTGGAGACAGGGGGCGCAATTACGAGCAGTACTTC. It yields the protein CASSGDRGRNYEQYF.

The chain combines TRBV7-9 with TRBJ2-1; 9 bases are shared with TRBD2. With V trimmed by 3 bases and J by 6 bases, 6 bases remained unmatched. The CDR3 is 15 residues long. Germline CDR1 is SEHNR and CDR2 is FQNEAQ (reference sequence). The CDR3 nucleotides read TGTGCCAGCAGCTTCGCGGCTAGCGGGGTCAATGAGCAGTTCTTC. Residues: CASSFAASGVNEQFF. The full variable domain, with the rest looked up from reference TRBV7-9 and TRBJ2-1, is DTGVSQNPRHKITKRGQNVTFRCDPISEHNRLYWYRQTLGQGPEFLTYFQNEAQLEKSRLLSDRFSAERPKGSFSTLEIQRTEQGDSAMYLCASSFAASGVNEQFFGPGTRLTVL.

The rearrangement joins TRBV5-1 to TRBJ1-1, with no clear D. Germline lookup yields CDR1 SGHRS and CDR2 YFSETQ. The CDR3 spans 15 residues. The germline V and J ends were trimmed by 3 bases and 3 bases, with 15 bases remaining between them. The CDR3 region is CASSSDPVVDTEAFF. The CDR3 nucleotides are TGCGCCAGCAGCTCCGATCCGGTGGTGGACACTGAAGCTTTCTTT.

In its sample, this clone was seen a few times. CDR3 sequence: CSVDQDRSGRTQYF. The CDR3, as DNA: TGCAGCGTTGACCAGGACCGATCGGGGAGGACCCAGTACTTC. The chain joins TRBV29-1 to TRBJ2-5, with D tentatively TRBD2 (5 bases). V lost 3 bases, J lost 7 bases, and 18 bases lay in between. Per the germline V gene, CDR1 is SQVTM and CDR2 is ANQGSEA. This CDR3 is built from 14 residues.

As DNA, the CDR3 is TGTGCCAGCAGTCTTAACAGGGGGCTGGGAAATCAGCCCCAGCATTTT. The encoded protein is CASSLNRGLGNQPQHF. The chain joins TRBV28 to TRBJ1-5; TRBD1 matches at 9 bases. In germline, CDR1 is MDHEN, CDR2 SYDVKM. The ends lost 5 bases at V and 4 bases at J; junction bases unmatched: 9. The CDR3 length is 16 residues.

The chain employs TRBV11-2 and TRBJ2-5; D possibly corresponds to TRBD1 (5 bases). Germline V gene data show CDR1 as SGHAT and CDR2 as FQNNGV. V was clipped by 5 bases and J by 2 bases, with 21 bases between them. The CDR3 loop spans 17 amino acids. The CDR3 region is CASSRNIQLGPQETQYF. Written as DNA, the CDR3 is TGTGCCAGCAGCCGAAATATCCAGTTGGGGCCTCAAGAGACCCAGTACTTC. Using reference TRBV11-2 and TRBJ2-5 for the parts outside the CDR3, the full variable domain is EAGVAQSPRYKIIEKRQSVAFWCNPISGHATLYWYQQILGQGPKLLIQFQNNGVVDDSQLPKDRFSAERLKGVDSTLKIQPAKLEDSAVYLCASSRNIQLGPQETQYFGPGTRLLVL.

The J gene is TRBJ2-4, the V gene TRBV5-1; 8 nucleotides match TRBD1. Germline V gene lookup returns CDR1 SGHRS and CDR2 YFSETQ. The CDR3 loop spans 15 amino acids. V was pared by 0 bases and J by 5 bases, with 4 bases of the junction left unmatched. CDR3: CASSLVGDRQNIQYF. The CDR3 nucleotides are TGCGCCAGCAGCTTGGTAGGGGACAGGCAAAACATTCAGTACTTC.

The count of this clone is one. The chain links TRBV28 to TRBJ1-6; TRBD1 matches at 9 bases. J gave up 10 bases and V 5 bases, and 6 bases lay outside the gene matches. The CDR3 spans 14 residues. Germline V gene sequence: CDR1 MDHEN, CDR2 SYDVKM. The CDR3 here is CASSTGTGKSPLHF. The CDR3 DNA is TGTGCCAGCAGTACCGGGACAGGGAAATCACCCCTCCACTTT.

The rearrangement joins TRBV6-5 to TRBJ1-6; D is perhaps TRBD1 (5 bases). The V gene's germline CDR1 is MNHEY and CDR2 SVGAGI. Trimming stripped 7 bases from V and 10 bases from J, with 17 bases between. The CDR3 has 14 amino acids. The CDR3 DNA sequence: TGTGCCAGCAAGGCGGGGCTCGGAGGGTCACCCCTCCACTTT. Amino acids: CASKAGLGGSPLHF.

This clone has only one observation. The chain employs TRBV9 and TRBJ1-4; D is undetermined. Trimming removed 5 bases at V and 6 bases at J, with 14 bases between. The CDR3 totals 14 residues. Germline CDR1 is SGDLS and CDR2 is YYNGEE. The CDR3, as DNA: TGTGCCAGCAGTAGTGGCGGAGGGCATGAAAAACTGTTTTTT. Residues: CASSSGGGHEKLFF. Filled out from reference TRBV9 and TRBJ1-4, the complete variable domain reads DSGVTQTPKHLITATGQRVTLRCSPRSGDLSVYWYQQSLDQGLQFLIQYYNGEERAKGNILERFSAQQFPDLHSELNLSSLELGDSALYFCASSSGGGHEKLFFGSGTQLSVL.

The rearrangement uses TRBV5-5 and TRBJ1-1, with a weak D call TRBD1 (5 bases). Germline loops: CDR1 SGHKS, CDR2 YYEKEE (reference sequence). Trimming cost V 1 base and J 0 bases, with 10 bases left between them. The CDR3 has 15 residues. The CDR3 reads CASSLLGGLNTEAFF. As DNA, the CDR3 is TGTGCCAGCAGCTTGTTGGGGGGACTGAACACTGAAGCTTTCTTT.

The genes are TRBV7-7 and TRBJ2-1, with 8 positions matching TRBD1. The CDR3 loop spans 14 amino acids. Trimming at V came to 5 bases and at J to 9 bases, leaving 9 bases not matched to a gene. Germline CDR1 reads SSHAT; CDR2 reads FNYEAQ (reference sequence). CDR3 nucleotide sequence: TGTGCCAGCAGCCCCGGACAGGGCACGGGTGAGCAGTTCTTC. Translating it yields CASSPGQGTGEQFF.

This clone was detected a few times. The chain couples TRBV27 to TRBJ2-3; a possible D gene is TRBD1 (5 bases). This CDR3 has 15 amino acids. The germline V and J ends were trimmed by 3 bases and 2 bases, with 12 bases remaining between them. Looked up from germline, CDR1 is MNHEY and CDR2 is SMNVEV (reference sequence). The CDR3 sequence: CASSFFQGYTDTQYF. In nucleotides, the CDR3 is TGTGCCAGCAGTTTTTTTCAGGGATACACAGATACGCAGTATTTT.

The chain has TRBV5-4 and TRBJ2-7, with 7 bases aligning to TRBD1. The germline V gene has CDR1 SGHNT and CDR2 YYREEE (reference sequence). This CDR3 region has 17 residues. J was trimmed by 5 bases and V by 0 bases; bases with no gene match: 14. CDR3 protein: CASSLDRGLGKYDEQYF. DNA of the CDR3: TGTGCCAGCAGCTTGGACAGGGGCCTGGGGAAGTACGACGAGCAGTACTTC.

The gene calls are TRBV14 and TRBJ2-5, with 10 bases matching TRBD1. This CDR3 contains 15 residues. V shed 3 bases and J 5 bases; nucleotides not matched to a gene: 6. Germline CDR1 SGHDN, CDR2 FVKESK. The CDR3 loop reads CASSHLTGGRETQYF. The CDR3 coding sequence is TGTGCCAGCAGCCACCTGACAGGGGGCAGGGAGACCCAGTACTTC.

This chain connects TRBV13 to TRBJ2-5; 8 bases fit TRBD2. Trimming at V came to 4 bases and at J to 1 base, leaving 8 bases not matched to a gene. This CDR3 spans 16 amino acids. CDR1 PRHDT and CDR2 FYEKMQ come from the germline V gene (reference sequence). Here the CDR3 reads CASSSRKRGFQETQYF. DNA of the CDR3: TGTGCCAGCAGCTCCCGGAAGCGGGGGTTCCAAGAGACCCAGTACTTC.

The chain is built from TRBV5-4 and TRBJ2-1, with TRBD1 matching 9 bases. Germline V gene sequence: CDR1 SGHNT, CDR2 YYREEE (reference sequence). V trimming: 3 bases; J trimming: 5 bases; junction bases outside the gene matches: 6. The CDR3 loop spans 15 amino acids. This CDR3 is CASSSPGQGDNEQFF. DNA of the CDR3: TGTGCCAGCAGCTCTCCGGGACAGGGAGACAATGAGCAGTTCTTC.

V and J are TRBV2 and TRBJ2-1; 7 bases align to TRBD1. The CDR3 consists of 13 residues. Losses at the gene ends were 6 bases for V and 5 bases for J; bases not matched to a gene: 4. Germline CDR1 SNHLY, CDR2 FYNNEI. CDR3 bases: TGTGCCAGCAGCACAGGGGCAAACAATGAGCAGTTCTTC. Its protein product is CASSTGANNEQFF.

The rearrangement links TRBV2 to TRBJ1-1, with D unresolved. CDR3 size: 14 residues. V lost 3 bases, J lost 2 bases, and 10 bases lay in between. Germline loops: CDR1 SNHLY, CDR2 FYNNEI. CDR3 sequence: CASSEVYSNTEAFF. For the CDR3, the DNA is TGTGCCAGCAGTGAGGTCTACTCAAACACTGAAGCTTTCTTT.

CDR3 in amino acids: CACTLPWGRAEAFF. The CDR3 nucleotides read TGTGCCTGCACCCTCCCGTGGGGGCGCGCTGAAGCTTTCTTT. V gene TRBV28 combines with J gene TRBJ1-1, with D possibly TRBD1 on 6 matching bases. Germline CDR1 and CDR2: MDHEN and SYDVKM. The V and J ends lost 11 bases and 6 bases respectively, with 22 bases between them. The CDR3 is made up of 14 amino acids.

In this sample, this clone turned up a few times. V gene TRBV4-3 combines with J gene TRBJ2-2; maybe TRBD1 (5 bases). Germline V gene data show CDR1 as LGHNA and CDR2 as YSLEER. The CDR3 is made up of 17 amino acids. Trimming shortened V by 2 bases and J by 1 base, and 14 bases separated the two germline ends. The CDR3 nucleotides are TGCGCCAGCAGCCAACTTTGGGCAGGGAAGAACACCGGGGAGCTGTTTTTT. Amino acids: CASSQLWAGKNTGELFF.

V is TRBV5-1 and J is TRBJ1-4, with 8 bases identical to TRBD1. The length of the CDR3 is 15 residues. Per the germline V gene, CDR1 is SGHRS and CDR2 is YFSETQ. V dropped 0 bases and J dropped 8; count of bases not matched to a gene: 6. The CDR3 bases are TGCGCCAGCAGCTTGGCAGGACAGGGTTACGAAAAACTGTTTTTT. It yields the protein CASSLAGQGYEKLFF.

This chain uses TRBV30 with TRBJ1-6; D unresolved. The V and J ends lost 5 bases and 0 bases respectively, with 5 bases between them. This CDR3 spans 13 amino acids. Germline V CDR1 and CDR2: GTSNPN, SVGIG (reference sequence). CDR3 residues: CAWDNSYNSPLHF. In nucleotides, the CDR3 is TGTGCCTGGGACAACTCCTATAATTCACCCCTCCACTTT.

The chain employs TRBV11-2 and TRBJ2-3, with D perhaps TRBD1 (5 bases). V shed 0 bases and J shed 7 bases, with 11 bases lying between them. The CDR3 runs 14 residues. Looked up from germline, CDR1 is SGHAT and CDR2 is FQNNGV. DNA for the CDR3: TGTGCCAGCAGCTTAGAAGGGGCGCGCTATACGCAGTATTTT. Amino acid sequence: CASSLEGARYTQYF.

The chain has TRBV11-2 and TRBJ1-4, with TRBD1 identical over 9 bases. Germline CDR1 is SGHAT and CDR2 is FQNNGV. This CDR3 spans 15 amino acids. Germline trimming cut 7 bases from V and 3 bases from J; bases unmatched to any gene: 6. For the CDR3, the DNA is TGTGCCAGCAACGACGGGGACAGGGCTAATGAAAAACTGTTTTTT. Encoded protein: CASNDGDRANEKLFF.

The chain joins TRBV2 to TRBJ1-4, with TRBD1 matching over 8 bases. CDR1 SNHLY and CDR2 FYNNEI come from the germline V gene. Trimming at V came to 6 bases and at J to 5 bases, leaving 8 bases not matched to a gene. The CDR3 has 15 amino acids. CDR3 protein: CASRKGQVLNEKLFF. CDR3 coding DNA: TGTGCCAGCAGGAAGGGACAGGTACTCAATGAAAAACTGTTTTTT.